This TCR beta chain comes out of a study of cytomegalovirus exposure and HLA in healthy donors. Points from the study as a whole: V- and J-gene trimming in TCR beta was tied to a missense DCLRE1C variant by an analysis performed later.

The PCR contained 60 Vbeta and 13 Jbeta primers. TCRdb keeps only in-frame clones here, not all; method: immunoSEQ multiplex PCR. The data show some 160,000 clones, with 77% seen just once and roughly 1.7% held by the top ten. A word on this clone: Antigen: not known.

Trimming shortened V by 6 bases and J by 0 bases, and 14 bases separated the two germline ends. Germline CDR1 is SNHLY and CDR2 is FYNNEI. The CDR3 has 15 amino acids. Material: PBMCs. The gene calls are TRBV2 and TRBJ1-1; D might be TRBD1 (6 bases). This clonotype was obtained from a woman in her 30s in good health and CMV-seronegative. CDR3 residues: CASRLQGTLNTEAFF. The CDR3, as DNA: TGTGCCAGCAGGTTACAGGGAACCCTGAACACTGAAGCTTTCTTT.